This T cell receptor (beta chain) was identified during a study of T cells in Graves' hyperthyroidism and ophthalmopathy. Researchers took RNA transcripts and amplified the TCR beta CDR3 regions from them. The HTBI primer set drove a first-round RT-PCR of the TCR CDR3. TCRdb used MiXCR to reprocess the multiplex PCR reads, holding one entry per CDR3 protein. The table lists approximately 400,000 distinct CDR3 sequences, less than 20% of them singletons, with around 14% in the top ten. A patient was excluded if there was uncontrolled infection, other autoimmune disease, pregnancy or lactation. This clonotype came up many times. The V end was cut by 1 base, the J end by 1 base, with 7 bases between. The germline V gene encodes CDR1 LNHDA and CDR2 SQIVND (reference sequence). This CDR3 contains 14 residues.

This chain links TRBV19 with TRBJ1-1, with D unclear. Sequenced material: blood. This TCR came from a woman aged 18 to 35 with Graves' hyperthyroidism. CDR3 nucleotides: TGTGCCAGTAGTATAGGAAGGGCGAACACTGAAGCTTTCTTT. Its translation: CASSIGRANTEAFF.